Presented here are 30 T cell receptor beta chains from one specimen sequenced in a study of T cell changes during pregnancy in multiple sclerosis. Produced via immunoSEQ multiplex PCR; TCRdb's table is partial and in-frame only. The table has tens of thousands of clones, 89% seen once. The sample here was CD4+ T cells from peripheral blood mononuclear cells, taken after pregnancy. The source is a female donor with multiple sclerosis, enrolled in a pregnancy study.

The rearrangement links TRBV5-5 to TRBJ1-1; a possible D gene is TRBD1 (5 bases). This CDR3 contains 14 residues. Germline V gene data show CDR1 as SGHKS and CDR2 as YYEKEE (reference sequence). Trimming took off 4 bases at V and 0 bases at J, with 10 bases between the two ends. The CDR3 DNA reads TGTGCCAGCAGCGGAAGACAGATGAACACTGAAGCTTTCTTT. Protein sequence: CASSGRQMNTEAFF. The variable domain in full, completed from reference TRBV5-5 and TRBJ1-1, reads DAGVTQSPTHLIKTRGQQVTLRCSPISGHKSVSWYQQVLGQGPQFIFQYYEKEERGRGNFPDRFSARQFPNYSSELNVNALLLGDSALYLCASSGRQMNTEAFFGQGTRLTVV.

The V gene is TRBV10-3, the J gene TRBJ2-1; possibly TRBD2 for D (6 bases). CDR1 ENHRY and CDR2 SYGVKD come from the germline V gene. V was clipped by 5 bases and J by 8 bases, with 16 bases between them. This CDR3 spans 14 amino acids. In DNA, the CDR3 is TGTGCCATCAGTCCGACTAGTACGGTCGATGAGCAGTTCTTC. It codes for CAISPTSTVDEQFF.

The chain has TRBV5-5 and TRBJ2-5; a possible D gene is TRBD1 (6 bases). The V end was cut by 4 bases, the J end by 5 bases, with 15 bases between. Germline CDR1 SGHKS, CDR2 YYEKEE (reference sequence). This CDR3 comprises 14 residues. CDR3 sequence (DNA): TGTGCCAGCAGCCCTACAGGGTTGTTTGAGACCCAGTACTTC. This encodes CASSPTGLFETQYF.

This clone occurred once. V usage is TRBV7-9 and J usage is TRBJ2-7; tentative D call: TRBD2 (5 bases). CDR1 is SEHNR and CDR2 is FQNEAQ in the germline V gene (reference sequence). This CDR3 is built from 14 residues. The V end lost 1 base, the J end lost 3 bases, and 10 bases lay between the germline ends. The CDR3 nucleotides are TGTGCCAGCAGCTTAGACGGGGTAGGCTACGAGCAGTACTTC. Its protein product is CASSLDGVGYEQYF.

Only one count was recorded for this clone. The chain couples TRBV23-1 to TRBJ2-1, with TRBD2 matching 10 bases. TRBV23-1 is treated as an ORF (open reading frame) with a function not yet certain. The ends lost 7 bases at V and 5 bases at J; junction bases unmatched: 11. The CDR3 is made up of 16 amino acids. The CDR3 reads CASMEREGPINNEQFF. The CDR3 DNA is TGCGCCAGCATGGAGCGGGAGGGCCCGATAAACAATGAGCAGTTCTTC.

The rearrangement uses TRBV7-9 and TRBJ2-7, with 8 bases that match TRBD2. Germline assignment: CDR1 SEHNR and CDR2 FQNEAQ (reference sequence). There are 14 residues in the CDR3. V shed 2 bases and J 6 bases; nucleotides not matched to a gene: 6. The CDR3 DNA reads as TGTGCCAGCAGCTTATGGCGGGAGGAGGGCGAGCAGTACTTC. This translates into CASSLWREEGEQYF.

The gene calls are TRBV9 and TRBJ2-3; 7 bases match TRBD1. Trimming removed 4 bases from V and 1 base from J; junction bases left unmatched: 6. CDR3 length: 15 amino acids. Germline CDR1 and CDR2: SGDLS and YYNGEE. The CDR3 DNA follows: TGTGCCAGCAGCCCCAGGGACAGACGCACAGATACGCAGTATTTT. It encodes CASSPRDRRTDTQYF.

The J gene is TRBJ2-7, the V gene TRBV6-5; TRBD1 matches 7 bases. Trimming cost V 5 bases and J 6 bases; bases outside gene matches: 4. Germline values: CDR1 MNHEY, CDR2 SVGAGI. This CDR3 comprises 12 residues. In nucleotides, the CDR3 is TGTGCCAGCAGTAGACAGGGTGGCGAGCAGTACTTC. Translated, it gives CASSRQGGEQYF.

The chain links TRBV9 to TRBJ2-3, with 7 bases that match TRBD2. The CDR3 has 13 residues. V was clipped by 3 bases and J by 8 bases; unmatched bases: 6. From germline, CDR1 is SGDLS and CDR2 YYNGEE. CDR3 loop: CASSGERDGTQYF. Written as DNA, the CDR3 is TGTGCCAGCAGCGGAGAGCGGGATGGTACGCAGTATTTT.

The chain carries TRBV7-8 and TRBJ1-3, with 7 positions matching TRBD1. The V gene's germline CDR1 is SGHVS and CDR2 FQNEAQ. The CDR3 contains 18 residues. The J segment lost 0 bases and the V segment lost 5 bases, leaving 13 bases of the junction unmatched. CDR3 DNA: TGTGCCAGCAGCCCGGAGGACAGGACCGCTTACTCTGGAAACACCATATATTTT. Translation: CASSPEDRTAYSGNTIYF. The whole variable domain, remainder taken from reference TRBV7-8 and TRBJ1-3, is GAGVSQSPRYKVAKRGQDVALRCDPISGHVSLFWYQQALGQGPEFLTYFQNEAQLDKSGLPSDRFFAERPEGSVSTLKIQRTQQEDSAVYLCASSPEDRTAYSGNTIYFGEGSWLTVV.

This chain connects TRBV25-1 to TRBJ2-3, with a weak D call TRBD1 (5 bases). The V gene's germline CDR1 is MGHDK and CDR2 SYGVNS. Trimming removed 6 bases at V and 6 bases at J, with 13 bases between. The CDR3 runs 13 residues. CDR3 sequence (DNA): TGTGCCAGCAGGGGGCAGGGTGAGGATACGCAGTATTTT. It yields the protein CASRGQGEDTQYF.

The V gene is TRBV30, the J gene TRBJ1-3; a possible D gene is TRBD1 (5 bases). Germline V CDR1 and CDR2: GTSNPN, SVGIG (reference sequence). Trimming stripped 3 bases from V and 0 bases from J, with 9 bases between. This CDR3 region has 14 residues. The CDR3 here is CAWRSGSSGNTIYF. The CDR3 region has the DNA TGTGCCTGGAGGTCAGGGTCCTCTGGAAACACCATATATTTT. Filled out from reference TRBV30 and TRBJ1-3, the complete variable domain reads SQTIHQWPATLVQPVGSPLSLECTVEGTSNPNLYWYRQAAGRGLQLLFYSVGIGQISSEVPQNLSASRPQDRQFILSSKKLLLSDSGFYLCAWRSGSSGNTIYFGEGSWLTVV.

The chain recombines TRBV19 with TRBJ1-2, with 7 positions matching TRBD1. CDR3 length: 15 residues. V lost 0 bases and J lost 4; bases outside the gene matches: 5. CDR1 and CDR2 from the germline V gene are LNHDA and SQIVND (reference sequence). The CDR3 coding sequence is TGTGCCAGTAGTATAGATGGGGGACAGCTCTATGGCTACACCTTC. Translation: CASSIDGGQLYGYTF.

Only one count was recorded for this clone. J is TRBJ1-2 and V is TRBV6-1; D unclear. V lost 8 bases and J lost 2, with 12 bases in between. Per germline, CDR1 MNHNS and CDR2 SASEGT. There are 13 residues in the CDR3. DNA for the CDR3: TGTGCCAGCCTGAGTCACCAAAACTATGGCTACACCTTC. It translates to CASLSHQNYGYTF.

DNA for the CDR3: TGTGCCAGCAGGCCCCAGACAGGGCGCGAAAAACTGTTTTTT. Amino acid sequence: CASRPQTGREKLFF. The V call is TRBV28, the J call TRBJ1-4; TRBD1 matches at 7 bases. V shed 6 bases and J 8 bases; nucleotides not matched to a gene: 9. This CDR3 has 14 amino acids. The V gene's germline CDR1 is MDHEN and CDR2 SYDVKM. Using reference TRBV28 and TRBJ1-4 for the parts outside the CDR3, the full variable domain is DVKVTQSSRYLVKRTGEKVFLECVQDMDHENMFWYRQDPGLGLRLIYFSYDVKMKEKGDIPEGYSVSREKKERFSLILESASTNQTSMYLCASRPQTGREKLFFGSGTQLSVL.

The V gene is TRBV6-6, the J gene TRBJ2-3; 7 positions match TRBD2. The CDR3 totals 16 residues. Losses at the gene ends were 5 bases for V and 4 bases for J; bases not matched to a gene: 12. In germline, CDR1 is MNHNY, CDR2 SVGAGI (reference sequence). CDR3 coding DNA: TGTGCCAGCAGTCCACTAGCGCTCTTGGCCGCAGATACGCAGTATTTT. Protein: CASSPLALLAADTQYF.

The chain uses TRBV5-5 and TRBJ2-5; 8 bases are a match to TRBD2. With 2 bases clipped from V and 1 base from J, the junction kept 1 base outside the gene matches. The CDR3 loop spans 14 amino acids. The germline V gene encodes CDR1 SGHKS and CDR2 YYEKEE (reference sequence). The CDR3 here is CASSFTSGQETQYF. CDR3 DNA: TGTGCCAGCAGCTTTACTAGCGGCCAAGAGACCCAGTACTTC.

This clone was found a few times. The chain combines TRBV7-9 with TRBJ2-5; 9 bases align to TRBD1. V was clipped by 4 bases and J by 5 bases; unmatched bases: 14. Germline lookup yields CDR1 SEHNR and CDR2 FQNEAQ (reference sequence). The CDR3 runs to 17 residues. The CDR3 region has the DNA TGTGCCAGCAGCTCACGCATTTCAGGACAGGGGACGGAGACCCAGTACTTC. It translates to CASSSRISGQGTETQYF.

CDR3 region: CASSLGDRGRREQYF. CDR3 DNA: TGTGCCAGCAGCTTGGGGGACAGGGGGCGCAGGGAGCAGTACTTC. The chain employs TRBV5-8 and TRBJ2-7, with 12 bases matching TRBD1. This CDR3 has 15 residues. CDR1 SGHTS and CDR2 YDEGEE come from the germline V gene. Unmatched junction bases numbered 5, after V lost 0 bases and J lost 7 bases.

The genes are TRBV5-1 and TRBJ1-3, with 7 bases fitting TRBD1. Germline V gene data show CDR1 as SGHRS and CDR2 as YFSETQ. The CDR3 covers 16 residues. With V trimmed by 4 bases and J by 0 bases, 7 bases remained unmatched. CDR3 nucleotides: TGCGCCAGCAGCCGGGGGACAGCGGACTCTGGAAACACCATATATTTT. This encodes CASSRGTADSGNTIYF.

The CDR3 DNA is TGTGCCAGCAGCCGACAGACTAGCGGTACTTACGAGCAGTACTTC. This codes for CASSRQTSGTYEQYF. This sequence joins TRBV7-2 and TRBJ2-7; 9 nucleotides line up with TRBD2. V was pared by 5 bases and J by 4 bases, with 9 bases of the junction left unmatched. Germline V gives CDR1 SGHTA, CDR2 FQGNSA. The CDR3 consists of 15 residues.

The chain couples TRBV18 to TRBJ2-7, with TRBD2 matching over 7 bases. The V segment lost 0 bases and the J segment 4 bases; nucleotides outside the gene matches: 9. The germline V gene has CDR1 KGHSH and CDR2 LQKENI. The CDR3 contains 16 residues. The CDR3 sequence: CASSPPGGLHQYEQYF. The DNA of the CDR3 is TGTGCCAGCTCACCACCGGGGGGACTACACCAATACGAGCAGTACTTC.

The chain is built from TRBV30 and TRBJ2-5, with D maybe TRBD2 (6 bases). TRBJ2-7 explains the end of the DNA better; the J call may be wrong. This CDR3 has 12 residues. Germline CDR1 reads GTSNPN; CDR2 reads SVGIG (reference sequence). CDR3 DNA: TGTGCCTGGAGCCCCGGAGGGGCCGAGCAGTACTTC. It codes for CAWSPGGAEQYF.

V and J are TRBV4-3 and TRBJ2-5, with TRBD1 identical over 7 bases. Germline trimming cut 0 bases from V and 2 bases from J; bases unmatched to any gene: 3. Looked up from germline, CDR1 is LGHNA and CDR2 is YSLEER. The CDR3 totals 15 residues. CDR3 region: CASSQDWGQQETQYF. CDR3 coding DNA: TGCGCCAGCAGCCAAGATTGGGGACAGCAAGAGACCCAGTACTTC.

This clone appeared a single time. This chain connects TRBV28 to TRBJ2-1, with 7 bases fitting TRBD2. Unmatched junction bases numbered 6, after V lost 1 base and J lost 0 bases. Germline V lookup: CDR1 MDHEN, CDR2 SYDVKM. CDR3 length equals 17 residues. Here the CDR3 DNA reads TGTGCCAGCAGTTTATATCCTCCTAGCGGCTCCTACAATGAGCAGTTCTTC. Translation: CASSLYPPSGSYNEQFF.

The CDR3 here is CASSRGEPGNIQYF. The CDR3 DNA is TGTGCCAGCTCTCGTGGGGAGCCCGGAAACATTCAGTACTTC. This chain joins TRBV6-5 and TRBJ2-4; D might be TRBD2 (5 bases). The CDR3 length is 14 residues. CDR1 is MNHEY, CDR2 SVGAGI, per germline. V lost 8 bases and J lost 6, with 17 bases in between.

The V gene is TRBV6-5, the J gene TRBJ2-7; a weak D match, TRBD1 (5 bases). This CDR3 is 14 amino acids long. Germline CDR1 and CDR2: MNHEY and SVGAGI. V was pared by 6 bases and J by 1 base, with 13 bases between. The CDR3 coding sequence is TGTGCCAGCAGGGACATTAAGGGTTCCTACGAGCAGTACTTC. The encoded protein is CASRDIKGSYEQYF.

The V call is TRBV30, the J call TRBJ1-2; 11 bases line up with TRBD1. Germline lookup yields CDR1 GTSNPN and CDR2 SVGIG (reference sequence). The CDR3 consists of 16 residues. Germline trimming cut 4 bases from V and 4 bases from J; bases unmatched to any gene: 11. The CDR3 nucleotides are TGTGCCTGGACAAGAACTGGACAGGGGGCTTCCTATGGCTACACCTTC. Translating it yields CAWTRTGQGASYGYTF.

The genes are TRBV6-5 and TRBJ2-7; 9 bases are shared with TRBD1. V shed 4 bases, J shed 3 bases, and the junction held 10 bases outside the gene matches. The CDR3 spans 16 residues. Germline V gene data show CDR1 as MNHEY and CDR2 as SVGAGI. The CDR3 loop reads CASSWETPGQGYEQYF. DNA for the CDR3: TGTGCCAGCAGTTGGGAAACGCCGGGACAGGGCTACGAGCAGTACTTC.

This clone was seen more than once but under ten times. CDR3 residues: CASSIDRAEAFF. Written as DNA, the CDR3 is TGCGCCAGCAGCATTGACAGGGCTGAAGCTTTCTTT. This rearrangement joins TRBV5-1 to TRBJ1-1, with TRBD1 matching over 7 bases. The germline gives CDR1 SGHRS, CDR2 YFSETQ. V lost 4 bases to trimming and J lost 6 bases; unmatched junction nucleotides: 3. The CDR3 contains 12 residues.